These 14 T cell receptor beta chains were all obtained from the same sample, sequenced in a study of blood T cell repertoires in COVID-19. Measured with immunoSEQ multiplex PCR; TCRdb has only the in-frame clones, and not every one. The sample includes about 150,000 clones, approximately 87% of them seen just once. The sample consisted of peripheral blood. The receptors were sampled from an elderly man with acute or convalescent COVID-19.

The chain links TRBV12-3 or TRBV12-4 to TRBJ1-1; D is unclear. The CDR3 loop spans 13 amino acids. V was cut by 5 bases and J by 2 bases, with 9 bases left in between. CDR3 amino acids: CASSVRVNTEAFF. The CDR3 nucleotides are TGTGCCAGCAGTGTGCGGGTTAACACTGAAGCTTTCTTT.

This chain links TRBV29-1 with TRBJ2-3; TRBD2 matches 7 bases. J lost 0 bases, V lost 4 bases, and 10 bases had no gene match. The CDR3 sequence is 16 residues long. Germline CDR1 reads SQVTM; CDR2 reads ANQGSEA. This chain's CDR3 is CSVGGWQRGSTDTQYF. The CDR3 bases are TGCAGCGTTGGGGGGTGGCAGCGGGGAAGCACAGATACGCAGTATTTT.

The sample holds a few counts of this clone. The V call is TRBV4-2, the J call TRBJ2-7; 7 bases agree with TRBD1. This CDR3 contains 13 residues. Germline V lookup: CDR1 LGHNA, CDR2 YNFKEQ. The V gene end was trimmed by 6 bases and the J gene end by 6 bases; junction bases not matched to a gene: 8. The CDR3 spells CASRTGVDGEQYF. The CDR3 DNA follows: TGTGCCAGCAGAACAGGGGTAGATGGCGAGCAGTACTTC.

This clone was counted a single time. The rearrangement links TRBV11-2 to TRBJ2-1; TRBD2 matches 12 bases. The CDR3 contains 18 residues. The junction had 5 bases not matched to a gene; V was cut back by 2 bases and J by 0 bases. Per the germline V gene, CDR1 is SGHAT and CDR2 is FQNNGV. The DNA for the CDR3 is TGTGCCAGCAGCTTACACCTAGCGGGAGGGAGCTCCTACAATGAGCAGTTCTTC. As protein: CASSLHLAGGSSYNEQFF.

The V and J genes are TRBV2 and TRBJ1-3, with no clear D. Germline V gene sequence: CDR1 SNHLY, CDR2 FYNNEI. CDR3 length equals 14 residues. Trimming removed 9 bases from V and 4 bases from J, with 16 bases in between. CDR3 bases: TGTGCCAGTCTAATCGGCGGGAACGGAAACACCATATATTTT. It encodes CASLIGGNGNTIYF.

V gene TRBV19 combines with J gene TRBJ2-2; 12 nucleotides line up with TRBD1. V was clipped by 0 bases and J by 3 bases; unmatched bases: 2. The V gene's germline CDR1 is LNHDA and CDR2 SQIVND (reference sequence). The CDR3 is 17 amino acids. The chain's CDR3 is CASSIERDRGHTGELFF. CDR3 coding DNA: TGTGCCAGTAGTATAGAGAGGGACAGGGGGCACACCGGGGAGCTGTTTTTT.

This sequence joins TRBV5-1 and TRBJ2-2; D perhaps matches TRBD2 (6 bases). V was trimmed by 6 bases and J by 7 bases, leaving 16 bases between them. Germline CDR1 is SGHRS and CDR2 is YFSETQ. The CDR3 extends over 14 amino acids. The CDR3, as DNA: TGCGCCAGCAACCTGGACGTGGGGGGCGGGGAGCTGTTTTTT. It codes for CASNLDVGGGELFF.

This rearrangement joins TRBV2 to TRBJ2-3, with a possible D match to TRBD1 (7 bases). This CDR3 region has 15 residues. V was trimmed by 5 bases and J by 4 bases, leaving 16 bases between them. Germline CDR1 and CDR2: SNHLY and FYNNEI. CDR3 amino acids: CASSNQGGPADTQYF. The CDR3 bases are TGTGCCAGCAGTAATCAGGGGGGCCCCGCAGATACGCAGTATTTT.

This sequence joins TRBV28 and TRBJ1-2; 8 nucleotides agree with TRBD1. V was pared by 5 bases and J by 4 bases, with 6 bases of the junction left unmatched. In germline, CDR1 is MDHEN, CDR2 SYDVKM. This CDR3 is 14 amino acids long. The CDR3 spells CASSLRQGTYGYTF. DNA of the CDR3: TGTGCCAGCAGTCTTCGACAGGGGACCTATGGCTACACCTTC.

This clone was seen only once. The chain has TRBV3-1 (or the pseudogene TRBV3-2) and TRBJ1-4; TRBD1 matches 9 bases. Trimming cost V 0 bases and J 7 bases; bases outside gene matches: 12. CDR1 is LGHDT and CDR2 is YNNKEL in the germline V gene (reference sequence). CDR3 length: 18 amino acids. The CDR3 nucleotides are TGTGCCAGCAGCCAAGATTTAATTTGGGGACAGGGAAGTGAAAAACTGTTTTTT. The encoded protein is CASSQDLIWGQGSEKLFF.

This clone was detected ten times or more. This sequence joins TRBV7-3 and TRBJ2-7; possible D gene TRBD2, 5 bases. Germline V gene sequence: CDR1 SGHTA, CDR2 FQGTGA. Trimming cost V 5 bases and J 3 bases, with 17 bases left between them. CDR3 length: 15 amino acids. The CDR3 DNA follows: TGTGCCAGCAGCGCCTTTGGCGGCACTAGCTACGAGCAGTACTTC. As protein: CASSAFGGTSYEQYF.

The chain combines TRBV5-1 with TRBJ1-1, with D tentatively TRBD1 (6 bases). Germline lookup yields CDR1 SGHRS and CDR2 YFSETQ. The CDR3 has 15 amino acids. The germline V and J ends were trimmed by 4 bases and 0 bases, with 13 bases remaining between them. CDR3 bases: TGCGCCAGCAGCCCCGACGGACAGCTGAACACTGAAGCTTTCTTT. It encodes CASSPDGQLNTEAFF.

Only one count was recorded for this clone. The V gene is TRBV3-1 (or the pseudogene TRBV3-2), the J gene TRBJ2-1; 8 nucleotides line up with TRBD1. The germline V gene has CDR1 LGHDT and CDR2 YNNKEL (reference sequence). The length of the CDR3 is 15 residues. J gave up 7 bases and V 1 base, and 6 bases lay outside the gene matches. The CDR3 here is CASSQGPGGKNEQFF. The CDR3 nucleotides are TGTGCCAGCAGCCAAGGTCCAGGGGGCAAGAATGAGCAGTTCTTC.

The genes are TRBV29-1 and TRBJ1-1; D is ambiguous. Germline CDR1 is SQVTM and CDR2 is ANQGSEA. The CDR3 loop spans 13 amino acids. V was clipped by 2 bases and J by 5 bases, with 12 bases between them. CDR3 sequence (DNA): TGCAGCGTTGAATTGGATGCGCGGACTGAAGCTTTCTTT. Amino acid sequence: CSVELDARTEAFF.